The 30 T cell receptor beta chains listed next were all sequenced from one sample in a study of T cell responses to AZD1222 COVID-19 vaccine. Clones were read by immunoSEQ multiplex PCR, and TCRdb kept only the in-frame ones, dropping some. This table holds around 200,000 clones, approximately 94% found once. The sample in question was peripheral blood, obtained 28 days after the second AZD1222 dose. Receptors were obtained from an adult who received the AZD1222 COVID-19 vaccine.

The chain joins TRBV11-3 to TRBJ2-5; D not resolved. The CDR3 covers 13 residues. V lost 3 bases and J 2 bases, leaving 7 bases between the germline ends. Germline loops: CDR1 SGHNT, CDR2 YENEEA. DNA for the CDR3: TGTGCCAGCAGCTTCGAGGAGCAAGAGACCCAGTACTTC. It encodes CASSFEEQETQYF.

This sequence joins TRBV7-2 and TRBJ1-2; perhaps TRBD1 as D (5 bases). There are 12 residues in the CDR3. Trimming removed 1 base from V and 11 bases from J, with 11 bases in between. Germline V gene lookup returns CDR1 SGHTA and CDR2 FQGNSA. This CDR3 is CASSLGGGFYTF. The CDR3 DNA follows: TGTGCCAGCAGCTTAGGGGGGGGTTTTTACACCTTC.

This chain connects TRBV19 to TRBJ2-1, with 8 bases aligning to TRBD2. V dropped 7 bases and J dropped 6; count of bases not matched to a gene: 14. CDR1 is LNHDA, CDR2 SQIVND, per germline (reference sequence). The CDR3 spans 16 residues. The CDR3: CASTPSRTGGPNEQFF. The CDR3 DNA sequence: TGTGCCAGTACCCCTTCTCGGACGGGGGGGCCCAATGAGCAGTTCTTC.

The chain has TRBV5-1 and TRBJ1-2; no reliable D call. The CDR3 is made up of 13 amino acids. The germline V gene encodes CDR1 SGHRS and CDR2 YFSETQ. V gave up 0 bases and J gave up 1 base, with 4 bases separating them. Written as DNA, the CDR3 is TGCGCCAGCAGCTTGGATCGTAACTATGGCTACACCTTC. It yields the protein CASSLDRNYGYTF.

The CDR3 is CATSSGQGAVSYNSPLHF. The CDR3, as DNA: TGTGCCACCAGCAGTGGTCAGGGGGCAGTTTCCTATAATTCACCCCTCCACTTT. This chain connects TRBV15 to TRBJ1-6; TRBD1 matches at 8 bases. Germline loops: CDR1 LNHNV, CDR2 YYDKDF (reference sequence). J was trimmed by 1 base and V by 3 bases; bases with no gene match: 8. CDR3 length equals 18 residues. Full variable domain (remainder filled in from reference TRBV15 and TRBJ1-6): DAMVIQNPRYQVTQFGKPVTLSCSQTLNHNVMYWYQQKSSQAPKLLFHYYDKDFNNEADTPDNFQSRRPNTSFCFLDIRSPGLGDTAMYLCATSSGQGAVSYNSPLHFGNGTRLTVT.

The V and J genes are TRBV23-1 and TRBJ1-6, with D uncertain. TRBV23-1 is classed as an ORF, of uncertain function. The CDR3 totals 19 residues. Trimming stripped 4 bases from V and 0 bases from J, with 19 bases between. CDR3 protein: CASSLLFFWEPSYNSPLHF. CDR3 DNA: TGCGCCAGCAGTCTTTTATTTTTTTGGGAACCCTCCTATAATTCACCCCTCCACTTT.

The gene calls are TRBV11-2 and TRBJ2-7, with a tentative D call TRBD2 (5 bases). CDR1 is SGHAT, CDR2 FQNNGV, per germline. The V and J ends lost 5 bases and 1 base respectively, with 9 bases between them. This CDR3 has 13 amino acids. The DNA for the CDR3 is TGTGCCAGCAGCCTCAGCGGATCCTACGAGCAGTACTTC. It yields the protein CASSLSGSYEQYF.

The chain employs TRBV20-1 and TRBJ2-7, with 12 bases fitting TRBD2. The V segment lost 3 bases and the J segment 5 bases; nucleotides outside the gene matches: 5. CDR1 and CDR2 from the germline V gene are DFQATT and SNEGSKA (reference sequence). The CDR3 length is 14 residues. The CDR3 DNA follows: TGCAGTGCTAGTCTAGCGGGGGGGCCTGACGAGCAGTACTTC. The encoded protein is CSASLAGGPDEQYF.

The CDR3 sequence is CASSAPRGTGEVLAKNIQYF. The CDR3 DNA follows: TGTGCCAGCAGCGCCCCACGGGGGACAGGAGAAGTTCTAGCCAAAAACATTCAGTACTTC. This chain uses TRBV9 with TRBJ2-4; 8 bases line up with TRBD1. CDR3 length: 20 amino acids. Germline V gives CDR1 SGDLS, CDR2 YYNGEE. V gave up 3 bases and J gave up 0 bases; unmatched junction bases: 17.

The J gene is TRBJ2-5, the V gene TRBV11-2, with a possible D match to TRBD2 (6 bases). The CDR3 is 14 amino acids. Germline assignment: CDR1 SGHAT and CDR2 FQNNGV. V lost 5 bases, J lost 4 bases, and 14 bases lay in between. In DNA form, the CDR3 reads TGTGCCAGCAGCCTCGTCCGGGGGAGAGAGACCCAGTACTTC. Amino acids: CASSLVRGRETQYF.

A remark on this clone: Other nucleotide sequences from this sample produce the same CDR3. The chain carries TRBV12-3 or TRBV12-4 and TRBJ2-1; D unclear. V was cut by 1 base and J by 8 bases, with 3 bases left in between. The CDR3 totals 11 residues. Here the CDR3 reads CASSLVDEQFF. DNA of the CDR3: TGTGCCAGCAGTTTAGTCGATGAGCAGTTCTTC.

This chain links TRBV7-9 with TRBJ2-1; no clear D gene. This CDR3 is 15 amino acids long. Germline CDR1 SEHNR, CDR2 FQNEAQ (reference sequence). Trimming removed 1 base from V and 7 bases from J, with 14 bases in between. The CDR3 sequence: CASSLVLGNANEQFF. In DNA form, the CDR3 reads TGTGCCAGCAGCTTAGTTTTAGGGAACGCGAATGAGCAGTTCTTC.

This chain connects TRBV9 to TRBJ2-2, with D possibly called TRBD1 or TRBD2 (6 bases each). Germline CDR1 is SGDLS and CDR2 is YYNGEE. Between the trimmed V and J ends, which lost 3 bases and 2 bases, there was a span of 8 bases. This CDR3 contains 14 residues. The CDR3 loop is CASSEGGNTGELFF. The DNA for the CDR3 is TGTGCCAGCAGCGAGGGGGGAAACACCGGGGAGCTGTTTTTT.

This chain links TRBV28 with TRBJ2-3, with D unclear. The CDR3 loop spans 14 amino acids. Germline assignment: CDR1 MDHEN and CDR2 SYDVKM. Trimming shortened V by 7 bases and J by 4 bases, and 15 bases separated the two germline ends. The CDR3 bases are TGTGCCAGCATTAGAAGAGTCGGCGCAGATACGCAGTATTTT. As protein: CASIRRVGADTQYF.

The chain recombines TRBV20-1 with TRBJ1-1, with no clear D. V was clipped by 3 bases and J by 1 base, with 6 bases between them. This CDR3 contains 12 residues. Per the germline V gene, CDR1 is DFQATT and CDR2 is SNEGSKA (reference sequence). CDR3 sequence (DNA): TGCAGTGCTAGTACAGAGAACACTGAAGCTTTCTTT. It encodes CSASTENTEAFF.

The gene calls are TRBV5-6 and TRBJ2-5, with 8 positions matching TRBD2. Trimming took 4 bases from V and 5 from J; bases not matched to a gene: 13. In germline, CDR1 is SGHDT, CDR2 YYEEEE. This CDR3 contains 16 residues. CDR3 sequence: CASSQEGLVVSETQYF. The CDR3 bases are TGTGCCAGCAGCCAAGAGGGACTAGTGGTTTCGGAGACCCAGTACTTC.

V and J are TRBV12-5 and TRBJ2-7; possible D gene TRBD1, 5 bases. Trimming took 4 bases from V and 4 from J, leaving 17 bases between them. The CDR3 contains 15 residues. The germline V gene encodes CDR1 LGHNT and CDR2 FRNRAP. For the CDR3, the DNA is TGTGCTAGTGGTTCAAGACAGAGCCGACTTTACGAGCAGTACTTC. Amino acid sequence: CASGSRQSRLYEQYF.

This chain connects TRBV19 to TRBJ1-5; D possibly corresponds to TRBD1 (6 bases). The CDR3 runs to 16 residues. The V gene's germline CDR1 is LNHDA and CDR2 SQIVND (reference sequence). The V end lost 7 bases, the J end lost 9 bases, and 25 bases lay between the germline ends. This CDR3 reads CASTPQGLSGGGPQHF. DNA for the CDR3: TGTGCCAGTACCCCCCAGGGTCTAAGTGGAGGGGGGCCCCAGCATTTT.

This sequence joins TRBV19 and TRBJ1-5; D is ambiguous. V was pared by 6 bases and J by 4 bases, with 13 bases between. The length of the CDR3 is 14 residues. Germline V lookup: CDR1 LNHDA, CDR2 SQIVND (reference sequence). In DNA form, the CDR3 reads TGTGCCAGTAGCAGAGGGATGAGTAATCAGCCCCAGCATTTT. Its translation: CASSRGMSNQPQHF.

In its sample, this clone was seen a few times. This chain links TRBV2 with TRBJ1-6, with D uncertain. Trimming removed 3 bases from V and 10 bases from J, with 16 bases in between. The germline gives CDR1 SNHLY, CDR2 FYNNEI. The CDR3 is 15 amino acids. CDR3 sequence (DNA): TGTGCCAGCAGTGAGACTCACCCCTCCGGGTCACCCCTCCACTTT. Residues: CASSETHPSGSPLHF.

As concerns this clone: Germline is not matched at one junction end, which may reflect a read error. This chain links TRBV7-7 with TRBJ2-5; 8 bases are shared with TRBD1. The CDR3 is 16 residues long. The germline V gene has CDR1 SSHAT and CDR2 FNYEAQ (reference sequence). CDR3 residues: CASSPMRTGLGETQYF. In DNA form, the CDR3 reads TGTGCTAGCAGCCCAATGCGGACAGGGCTGGGGGAGACCCAGTACTTC. Full variable domain (rest looked up from reference TRBV7-7 and TRBJ2-5): GAGVSQSPRYKVTKRGQDVTLRCDPISSHATLYWYQQALGQGPEFLTYFNYEAQPDKSGLPSDRFSAERPEGSISTLTIQRTEQRDSAMYRCASSPMRTGLGETQYFGPGTRLLVL.

Here the CDR3 reads CAISESGTLTYEQYF. In nucleotides, the CDR3 is TGTGCCATCAGTGAGTCCGGGACACTGACCTACGAGCAGTACTTC. The chain combines TRBV10-3 with TRBJ2-7; D is perhaps TRBD1 (6 bases). This CDR3 contains 15 residues. Trimming pared 0 bases from V and 2 bases from J, leaving 11 bases between. Germline CDR1 and CDR2: ENHRY and SYGVKD.

This clone has a single count. The genes are TRBV18 and TRBJ2-7, with 9 positions matching TRBD2. CDR1 is KGHSH, CDR2 LQKENI, per germline. The J segment lost 2 bases and the V segment lost 0 bases, leaving 8 bases of the junction unmatched. The CDR3 extends over 17 amino acids. The CDR3 sequence: CASSPPLAGPRTYEQYF. DNA of the CDR3: TGTGCCAGCTCACCACCGCTAGCGGGACCTCGAACCTACGAGCAGTACTTC. Full variable domain (remainder filled in from reference TRBV18 and TRBJ2-7): NAGVMQNPRHLVRRRGQEARLRCSPMKGHSHVYWYRQLPEEGLKFMVYLQKENIIDESGMPKERFSAEFPKEGPSILRIQQVVRGDSAAYFCASSPPLAGPRTYEQYFGPGTRLTVT.

This clone was found once. This chain connects TRBV6-6 to TRBJ2-7; 8 bases line up with TRBD1. This CDR3 spans 15 amino acids. V dropped 5 bases and J dropped 2; count of bases not matched to a gene: 8. Per germline, CDR1 MNHNY and CDR2 SVGAGI (reference sequence). In nucleotides, the CDR3 is TGTGCCAGCAGTCTACGACAGGGGCCTACCTACGAGCAGTACTTC. Translation gives CASSLRQGPTYEQYF.

The sample holds one count of this clone. The chain joins TRBV5-6 to TRBJ1-2, with D maybe TRBD1 (5 bases). V was cut by 0 bases and J by 6 bases, with 18 bases left in between. Germline lookup yields CDR1 SGHDT and CDR2 YYEEEE. The CDR3 sequence is 16 residues long. The CDR3 sequence is CASSLAGAVIGNGYTF. The CDR3 DNA is TGTGCCAGCAGCTTGGCTGGGGCGGTGATTGGGAATGGCTACACCTTC.

The rearrangement joins TRBV5-1 to TRBJ2-7; 10 bases line up with TRBD1. The CDR3 runs 15 residues. Germline V gives CDR1 SGHRS, CDR2 YFSETQ. The V gene end was trimmed by 4 bases and the J gene end by 6 bases; junction bases not matched to a gene: 10. In nucleotides, the CDR3 is TGCGCCAGCAGCCTCCAGGGACAGGGGTCGGCCGAGCAGTACTTC. Residues: CASSLQGQGSAEQYF.

The gene calls are TRBV19 and TRBJ2-7, with D possibly matching TRBD1 (6 bases). V lost 5 bases, J lost 2 bases, and 10 bases lay in between. Germline CDR1 is LNHDA and CDR2 is SQIVND (reference sequence). The CDR3 is 13 residues long. CDR3 nucleotides: TGTGCCAGTAGTCTCGGGACAACCTACGAGCAGTACTTC. Translated, it gives CASSLGTTYEQYF. The entire variable domain, with the rest obtained from reference TRBV19 and TRBJ2-7, is as follows: DGGITQSPKYLFRKEGQNVTLSCEQNLNHDAMYWYRQDPGQGLRLIYYSQIVNDFQKGDIAEGYSVSREKKESFPLTVTSAQKNPTAFYLCASSLGTTYEQYFGPGTRLTVT.

The CDR3 nucleotides read TGTGCCAGTAGTCCTAGCGGGAGGCCGGGCGGGGAGCTGTTTTTT. This translates into CASSPSGRPGGELFF. V gene TRBV19 combines with J gene TRBJ2-2, with 11 bases that match TRBD2. The CDR3 contains 15 residues. Germline V gene sequence: CDR1 LNHDA, CDR2 SQIVND (reference sequence). V lost 5 bases to trimming and J lost 7 bases; unmatched junction nucleotides: 6.

The chain joins TRBV6-1 to TRBJ1-2; D gene ambiguous. Trimming stripped 1 base from V and 5 bases from J, with 8 bases between. Per the germline V gene, CDR1 is MNHNS and CDR2 is SASEGT. This CDR3 comprises 13 residues. The CDR3 bases are TGTGCCAGCAGTGAAGTTACGGAGTATGGCTACACCTTC. This gives the protein CASSEVTEYGYTF.

J is TRBJ1-6 and V is TRBV5-8; D is undetermined. In germline, CDR1 is SGHTS, CDR2 YDEGEE. Trimming stripped 5 bases from V and 9 bases from J, with 9 bases between. The CDR3 totals 12 residues. As DNA, the CDR3 is TGTGCCAGCAGTCACGGTCCTTCACCCCTCCACTTT. This codes for CASSHGPSPLHF.